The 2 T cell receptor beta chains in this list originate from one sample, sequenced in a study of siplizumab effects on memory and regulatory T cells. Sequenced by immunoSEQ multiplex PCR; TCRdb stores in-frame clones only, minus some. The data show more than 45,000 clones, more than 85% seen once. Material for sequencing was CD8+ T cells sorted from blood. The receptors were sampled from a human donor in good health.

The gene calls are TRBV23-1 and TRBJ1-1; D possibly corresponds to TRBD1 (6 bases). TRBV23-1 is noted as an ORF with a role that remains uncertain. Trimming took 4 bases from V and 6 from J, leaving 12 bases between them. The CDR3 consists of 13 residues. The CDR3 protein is CASSLRGAAEAFF. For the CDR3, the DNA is TGCGCCAGCAGTCTCAGGGGTGCCGCTGAAGCTTTCTTT.

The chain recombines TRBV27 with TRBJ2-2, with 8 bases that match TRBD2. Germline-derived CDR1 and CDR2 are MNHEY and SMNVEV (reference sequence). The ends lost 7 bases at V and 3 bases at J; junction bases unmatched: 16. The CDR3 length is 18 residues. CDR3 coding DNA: TGTGCCAGCAATGTCGGTGTTACCCGGGGGGGCGACACCGGGGAGCTGTTTTTT. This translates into CASNVGVTRGGDTGELFF.